Sequencing of this TCR beta chain was carried out in a study of T cell repertoires in cytomegalovirus infection. Overall study context: From public TCR beta signatures came an indication of both CMV infection and matching HLA type.

On this clonotype: The antigen is unknown.

General observations from the study: Pooled public TCR beta family frequency picked out CMV carriers with the relevant HLA.

TCRdb re-called the reads through MiXCR, storing one row per CDR3 protein. The table lists 740,000 or so distinct CDR3 sequences, approximately 40% of them singletons. The CDR3 is made up of 17 amino acids. J gave up 2 bases and V 4 bases, and 11 bases lay outside the gene matches. The rearrangement links TRBV12-3 or TRBV12-4 to TRBJ1-3; 7 nucleotides line up with TRBD1. The specimen sequenced was PBMCs. This TCR was recovered from a human donor in good health (CMV status not recorded). Some clones in this sample may be carry-over from other donors' samples. Here the CDR3 DNA reads TGTGCCAGCAGTTCTCCGGGACAGCGCTGGCCTGGAAACACCATATATTTT. This gives the protein CASSSPGQRWPGNTIYF.